These T cell receptor beta chains were read from a single sample in a study of cytomegalovirus exposure and HLA in healthy donors. Method: immunoSEQ multiplex PCR; TCRdb's copy keeps in-frame clones and lacks some. This table holds about 130,000 clones, over 70% found once. The sample consisted of PBMCs. These receptors all come from a man younger than 30 in good health and CMV-seropositive. The CDR3 runs from the conserved cysteine through the conserved F or W. Fields, in order: clone size, V gene, J gene, D gene, CDR3 DNA, CDR3 protein. The D gene is left open where the match is weak. The size entry is marked missing in some rows and otherwise reads once, few, many or a size class.

>.|TRBV30|TRBJ1-4|TRBD1
TGTGCCTGGAGTGTAGGGGGCGAAGAAAAACTGTTTTTT
CAWSVGGEEKLFF
>.|TRBV6-6|TRBJ2-3|TRBD1
TGTGCCAGCAGACTACAGGGGGTCGAGGATACGCAGTATTTT
CASRLQGVEDTQYF
>.|TRBV7-2|TRBJ1-1|.
TGTGCCAGCAGCTTTTTCGGACTCTTGAACACTGAAGCTTTCTTT
CASSFFGLLNTEAFF
>once|TRBV19|TRBJ1-5|.
TGTGCCAGTAGTGCAGCAGGGGGCAATCAGCCCCAGCATTTT
CASSAAGGNQPQHF
>.|TRBV18|TRBJ1-1|.
TGTGCCAGCTCACCCCGCAGGGTTGAGAACACTGAAGCTTTCTTT
CASSPRRVENTEAFF
>.|TRBV12-5|TRBJ2-3|TRBD2
TGTGCTAGTGGTACATCAGCGGGAGGTTACCCTAGCACAGATACGCAGTATTTT
CASGTSAGGYPSTDTQYF
>.|TRBV13|TRBJ2-2|TRBD1
TGTGCCAGCAGTTATGGGACAGGGCTTAACACCGGGGAGCTGTTTTTT
CASSYGTGLNTGELFF
>.|TRBV5-6|TRBJ2-1|TRBD2
TGTGCCAGCAGGTCGACTAGCGGTAACGACAATGAGCAGTTCTTC
CASRSTSGNDNEQFF
>.|TRBV19|TRBJ2-3|TRBD2
TGTGCCAGTAGTCCTCGGTGGGGGGGGGCAGATACGCAGTATTTT
CASSPRWGGADTQYF
>.|TRBV7-8|TRBJ1-1|.
TGTGCCAGCAGCTTAGACACCGTGAACACTGAAGCTTTCTTT
CASSLDTVNTEAFF
>.|TRBV6-1|TRBJ1-5|.
TGTGCCAGCAGTGAATTTAGGTCACCTAGGGGTGATCGGCCCCAGCATTTT
CASSEFRSPRGDRPQHF
>.|TRBV19|TRBJ1-1|TRBD1
TGTGCCAGTAGTTCCTCCGGGACAGGGATGGGCACTGAAGCTTTCTTT
CASSSSGTGMGTEAFF
>.|TRBV19|TRBJ2-7|TRBD2
TGTGCCAGTAGTATTGCTAGCGGGACTACCTACGAGCAGTACTTC
CASSIASGTTYEQYF
>.|TRBV11-2|TRBJ1-6|.
TGTGCCAGCAGCGCCCAGGGTATGAGTAATTCACCCCTCCACTTT
CASSAQGMSNSPLHF
>.|TRBV27|TRBJ2-3|TRBD2
TGTGCCAGCAGTTTACGGGGAGGGACCAGCACAGATACGCAGTATTTT
CASSLRGGTSTDTQYF
>.|TRBV30|TRBJ2-7|TRBD2
TGTGCCTGCGCCCAGGCGGGGGGGTATTACGAGCAGTACTTC
CACAQAGGYYEQYF
>.|TRBV2|TRBJ2-5|TRBD2
TGTGCCAGTACACTAGCGGGAGCGAGGGAGACCCAGTACTTC
CASTLAGARETQYF
>.|TRBV18|TRBJ2-2|.
TGTGCCAGCTCCCCTGTAGCCGGGGAGCTGTTTTTT
CASSPVAGELFF
>.|TRBV9|TRBJ2-1|.
TGTGCCAGTGCGGAACTAAGCTCCTACAATGAGCAGTTCTTC
CASAELSSYNEQFF
>.|TRBV9|TRBJ1-2|.
TGTGCCAGCAGCGTGCAGGGCGGCTATGGCTACACCTTC
CASSVQGGYGYTF
>.|TRBV6-6|TRBJ2-2|.
TGTGCCAGTCGGGACTTCGAAATAACCGGGGAGCTGTTTTTT
CASRDFEITGELFF
>.|TRBV19|TRBJ1-5|TRBD1
TGTGCCAGTAGTAGAGGGACAGGGGAGAATCAGCCCCAGCATTTT
CASSRGTGENQPQHF